The present TCR beta chain was sequenced within a study of shared clonotypes between healthy human individuals. The CDR3 is 15 amino acids. V was pared by 6 bases and J by 7 bases, with 11 bases of the junction left unmatched. Looked up from germline, CDR1 is SNHLY and CDR2 is FYNNEI. This clone was seen only a few times. Adult Caucasians living in Nashville, Tennessee made up all of the donors. Replicate sorted-subset PCRs were loaded with around 220 ng DNA, roughly 33,000 T cell genomes. The repertoire was sequenced with immunoSEQ multiplex PCR; TCRdb's copy has only in-frame clones and lacks some. Of 900,000 to 1,200,000 clones listed, approximately 80% are singletons.

The sample consisted of memory CD4+ T cells from PBMCs. Subset of the sample: CD45RA-negative fraction. The chain carries TRBV2 and TRBJ2-7, with TRBD2 matching 11 bases. The TCR originated in a man in his late teens or twenties in good health. Some clones in this sample may be carry-over from other donors' samples. For the CDR3, the DNA is TGTGCCAGCAGGGGGGCTAGCGGGAGGACCGAGGAGCAGTACTTC. Translated, it gives CASRGASGRTEEQYF.